This entry lists 21 T cell receptor beta chains sequenced from one sample in a study of response to subunit inactivated influenza vaccine. TCRdb reanalysed the RT-PCR reads using MiXCR and keeps one entry per CDR3 protein. The sample shows under 950,000 distinct CDR3 sequences, about 20% of them seen only once. The sequenced sample was PBMCs from blood, obtained roughly 5 days after vaccination. The receptors derive from a man aged 45-65 years who received an inactivated influenza vaccine.

V is TRBV6-2 or TRBV6-3 and J is TRBJ1-2; TRBD1 aligns across 8 bases. V was pared by 2 bases and J by 2 bases, with 7 bases of the junction left unmatched. From germline, CDR1 is MNHEY and CDR2 SVGEGT. This CDR3 comprises 16 residues. The chain's CDR3 is CASSYVQGAPNYGYTF. The CDR3 region has the DNA TGTGCCAGCAGTTACGTCCAGGGGGCACCCAACTATGGCTACACCTTC.

This clonotype has a handful of counts. This chain joins TRBV4-3 and TRBJ2-1; TRBD2 matches at 7 bases. The CDR3 sequence is 16 residues long. The junction had 5 bases not matched to a gene; V was cut back by 0 bases and J by 3 bases. Germline values: CDR1 LGHNA, CDR2 YSLEER. The CDR3 region is CASSQDGSGLYNEQFF. CDR3 nucleotide sequence: TGCGCCAGCAGCCAAGATGGTAGCGGGCTCTACAATGAGCAGTTCTTC.

This clonotype appeared once. The J gene is TRBJ2-2, the V gene TRBV18, with D hard to call. Trimming stripped 0 bases from V and 4 bases from J, with 3 bases between. This CDR3 is 13 amino acids long. Germline CDR1 is KGHSH and CDR2 is LQKENI. CDR3: CASSPPTTGELFF. The DNA for the CDR3 is TGTGCCAGCTCACCACCGACCACCGGGGAGCTGTTTTTT.

This clonotype was found many times. The chain couples TRBV15 to TRBJ1-6; possibly TRBD1 for D (5 bases). The CDR3 has 14 amino acids. Germline assignment: CDR1 LNHNV and CDR2 YYDKDF (reference sequence). The V and J ends lost 5 bases and 7 bases respectively, with 12 bases between them. CDR3 protein: CATSSQTENSPLHF. The CDR3 DNA follows: TGTGCCACCAGCTCCCAGACAGAAAATTCACCCCTCCACTTT.

J is TRBJ2-5 and V is TRBV29-1; no definite D call. This CDR3 is built from 15 residues. Germline V gene data show CDR1 as SQVTM and CDR2 as ANQGSEA. V was trimmed by 6 bases and J by 5 bases, leaving 22 bases between them. This chain's CDR3 is CSVPDPPHRRETQYF. Written as DNA, the CDR3 is TGCAGCGTCCCAGACCCCCCCCACCGGCGGGAGACCCAGTACTTC.

The chain couples TRBV29-1 to TRBJ2-7; D remains unclear. The CDR3 runs 11 residues. Deletions cut 6 bases from V and 4 bases from J, with 10 bases between. Germline loops: CDR1 SQVTM, CDR2 ANQGSEA. The CDR3 sequence is CSVVDGYEQYF. The DNA for the CDR3 is TGCAGCGTCGTTGATGGGTACGAGCAGTACTTC.

The V gene is TRBV20-1, the J gene TRBJ2-7; D uncertain. CDR1 and CDR2 (germline): DFQATT, SNEGSKA (reference sequence). This CDR3 is 12 amino acids long. The germline V and J ends were trimmed by 5 bases and 2 bases, with 10 bases remaining between them. The CDR3 DNA sequence: TGCAGTGCTGACAAGGCCCCCTACGAGCAGTACTTC. Residues: CSADKAPYEQYF.

This clonotype has a handful of counts. J is TRBJ2-2 and V is TRBV2; the D gene is possibly TRBD1 (7 bases). The CDR3 is 16 residues long. Trimming cost V 6 bases and J 6 bases, with 20 bases left between them. From germline, CDR1 is SNHLY and CDR2 FYNNEI. The CDR3 protein is CASRGGRQGWAGELFF. For the CDR3, the DNA is TGTGCCAGCAGGGGGGGTCGACAGGGATGGGCCGGGGAGCTGTTTTTT.

The chain employs TRBV6-1 and TRBJ2-5; 7 bases align to TRBD2. With 5 bases clipped from V and 3 bases from J, the junction kept 12 bases outside the gene matches. CDR3 length equals 16 residues. The germline V gene has CDR1 MNHNS and CDR2 SASEGT. The CDR3 loop reads CASSPHRGVPKETQYF. CDR3 in DNA: TGTGCCAGCAGTCCCCATCGGGGGGTCCCTAAAGAGACCCAGTACTTC.

The gene calls are TRBV7-2 and TRBJ2-1; weak D call: TRBD1 (5 bases). CDR1 is SGHTA and CDR2 is FQGNSA in the germline V gene. The CDR3 is made up of 15 amino acids. V was clipped by 1 base and J by 6 bases, with 13 bases between them. As DNA, the CDR3 is TGTGCCAGCAGCTTAGTTTGGCAGGGTGGCAATGAGCAGTTCTTC. Protein product: CASSLVWQGGNEQFF.

This clonotype was recorded once. The rearrangement joins TRBV6-1 to TRBJ1-5; 7 nucleotides line up with TRBD1. J lost 0 bases, V lost 9 bases, and 11 bases had no gene match. Germline V gene lookup returns CDR1 MNHNS and CDR2 SASEGT. CDR3 length: 16 amino acids. The DNA for the CDR3 is TGTGCCAGAAGGGCCGGGGACAGTTATAGCAATCAGCCCCAGCATTTT. Its translation: CARRAGDSYSNQPQHF.

In its sample, this clonotype was seen a few times. J is TRBJ2-3 and V is TRBV12-3 or TRBV12-4; D is unresolved. This CDR3 has 13 amino acids. The V end was cut by 2 bases, the J end by 3 bases, with 6 bases between. The CDR3 is CASSLMETDTQYF. The DNA for the CDR3 is TGTGCCAGCAGTTTAATGGAGACAGATACGCAGTATTTT.

V gene TRBV6-5 combines with J gene TRBJ2-7; the match to TRBD1 covers 7 bases. The CDR3 has 17 amino acids. With V trimmed by 2 bases and J by 6 bases, 16 bases remained unmatched. The germline CDR1 and CDR2 sequences are MNHEY and SVGAGI. The DNA for the CDR3 is TGTGCCAGCAGTTACCGGGACAGACAACCCCTACCTCCCGAGCAGTACTTC. Translation gives CASSYRDRQPLPPEQYF.

The CDR3 DNA follows: TGTGCCAGCAGTCCGACAGGGTATACCTACGAGCAGTACTTC. It yields the protein CASSPTGYTYEQYF. The chain links TRBV28 to TRBJ2-7; 7 nucleotides line up with TRBD1. Trimming took 5 bases from V and 2 from J; bases not matched to a gene: 6. This CDR3 spans 14 amino acids. Germline CDR1 is MDHEN and CDR2 is SYDVKM.

The rearrangement joins TRBV7-8 to TRBJ2-1; weak D call: TRBD2 (6 bases). The CDR3 loop spans 16 amino acids. The germline V and J ends were trimmed by 1 base and 4 bases, with 14 bases remaining between them. The germline V gene encodes CDR1 SGHVS and CDR2 FQNEAQ. CDR3 nucleotide sequence: TGTGCCAGCAGCTTAGAATGGCGGGGCGTTTACAATGAGCAGTTCTTC. It is translated as CASSLEWRGVYNEQFF.

There are a few counts of this clonotype. The V and J genes are TRBV7-9 and TRBJ2-2; a possible D gene is TRBD2 (6 bases). Deletions cut 0 bases from V and 9 bases from J, with 17 bases between. Germline-derived CDR1 and CDR2 are SEHNR and FQNEAQ (reference sequence). The CDR3 length is 16 residues. In DNA, the CDR3 is TGTGCCAGCAGCTTAGCGGCGCGGGACGATGGCCGGGAGCTGTTTTTT. Translation gives CASSLAARDDGRELFF.

The J gene is TRBJ1-5, the V gene TRBV12-3 or TRBV12-4, with D hard to call. Trimming stripped 3 bases from V and 3 bases from J, with 9 bases between. This CDR3 has 14 residues. The CDR3 sequence: CASSFAGTNQPQHF. The DNA of the CDR3 is TGTGCCAGCAGTTTCGCCGGCACCAATCAGCCCCAGCATTTT.

The sample holds a few counts of this clonotype. The chain employs TRBV28 and TRBJ2-3; a possible D gene is TRBD2 (5 bases). This CDR3 spans 14 amino acids. Germline CDR1 reads MDHEN; CDR2 reads SYDVKM. Trimming took 2 bases from V and 5 from J, leaving 11 bases between them. DNA of the CDR3: TGTGCCAGCAGTTTAACGGGATTCCGAGATACGCAGTATTTT. The encoded protein is CASSLTGFRDTQYF.

The sample holds many counts of this clonotype. CDR3 sequence: CSARDSGAGGWTGELFF. The CDR3 region has the DNA TGCAGTGCTAGAGATTCAGGGGCAGGGGGATGGACCGGGGAGCTGTTTTTT. The chain combines TRBV20-1 with TRBJ2-2, with 7 bases fitting TRBD1. Per germline, CDR1 DFQATT and CDR2 SNEGSKA (reference sequence). This CDR3 contains 17 residues. J was trimmed by 5 bases and V by 0 bases; bases with no gene match: 12.

V usage is TRBV20-1 and J usage is TRBJ2-7, with a weak D call TRBD1 (6 bases). The V end lost 1 base, the J end lost 0 bases, and 25 bases lay between the germline ends. Germline V gene lookup returns CDR1 DFQATT and CDR2 SNEGSKA (reference sequence). This CDR3 has 19 amino acids. CDR3 nucleotide sequence: TGCAGTGCTAGAGGAATCAGCAGGGTACAGGGAATTAGCTCCTACGAGCAGTACTTC. The encoded protein is CSARGISRVQGISSYEQYF.

V is TRBV6-1 and J is TRBJ2-5, with D perhaps matching TRBD1 (5 bases). Germline lookup yields CDR1 MNHNS and CDR2 SASEGT. This CDR3 is built from 15 residues. V lost 3 bases and J 1 base, leaving 12 bases between the germline ends. The CDR3 is CASSEWGPTQETQYF. The CDR3 nucleotides read TGTGCCAGCAGTGAGTGGGGCCCCACCCAAGAGACCCAGTACTTC.